Each of the 26 T cell receptor beta chains below was sequenced from the same sample in a study of patients and donors after allogeneic stem cell transplantation. TCRdb redid the calling of the RT-PCR reads with MiXCR, one entry per CDR3 protein. The table lists hundreds of thousands of distinct CDR3 sequences, approximately 16% of them singletons. The source material was blood, either unsorted or a sorted T cell fraction (not recorded which). The receptors here all came from a human donor who was either an allogeneic HSCT recipient or a stem cell or donor lymphocyte infusion donor (not recorded which). It is not recorded whose cells these are; they may come from a transplant donor.

This clonotype was counted a few times. The chain has TRBV12-5 and TRBJ1-2; 7 nucleotides agree with TRBD1. This CDR3 is 16 amino acids long. J was trimmed by 8 bases and V by 3 bases; bases with no gene match: 15. Looked up from germline, CDR1 is LGHNT and CDR2 is FRNRAP. This chain's CDR3 is CASGFSPPQGHVGYTF. The CDR3 DNA reads as TGTGCTAGTGGTTTTTCCCCCCCACAGGGGCACGTCGGCTACACCTTC.

The table lists this clonotype with a few counts. This chain joins TRBV24-1 and TRBJ2-4, with D unresolved. The CDR3 is 13 residues long. Germline values: CDR1 KGHDR, CDR2 SFDVKD. V was trimmed by 4 bases and J by 12 bases, leaving 15 bases between them. CDR3 region: CATSDNAGLSQYF. CDR3 DNA sequence: TGTGCCACCAGTGACAACGCCGGGCTAAGTCAGTACTTC.

The V call is TRBV18, the J call TRBJ2-5; perhaps TRBD2 as D (6 bases). The CDR3 totals 13 residues. V shed 6 bases and J shed 1 base, with 9 bases lying between them. In germline, CDR1 is KGHSH, CDR2 LQKENI. CDR3 DNA sequence: TGTGCCAGCTCTACGGGACTCCAAGAGACCCAGTACTTC. Encoded protein: CASSTGLQETQYF.

The chain links TRBV14 to TRBJ2-2, with 10 bases that match TRBD2. V shed 4 bases, J shed 3 bases, and the junction held 5 bases outside the gene matches. The CDR3 contains 16 residues. Looked up from germline, CDR1 is SGHDN and CDR2 is FVKESK. CDR3 loop: CASSPPSGGDTGELFF. CDR3 nucleotides: TGTGCCAGCAGCCCCCCCAGCGGGGGGGACACCGGGGAGCTGTTTTTT.

Many counts were recorded for this clonotype. The chain uses TRBV5-1 and TRBJ2-1; D ambiguous. CDR1 is SGHRS and CDR2 is YFSETQ in the germline V gene. The ends were cut back, 6 bases at V and 1 base at J, with 14 bases in the middle. The CDR3 extends over 15 amino acids. The CDR3, as DNA: TGCGCCAGCACCGAAAAGAAGTCATCCTACAATGAGCAGTTCTTC. This encodes CASTEKKSSYNEQFF.

This clonotype was counted only a few times. The chain links TRBV14 to TRBJ2-1, with D possibly called TRBD1 or TRBD2 (5 bases each). CDR1 is SGHDN, CDR2 FVKESK, per germline. Trimming shortened V by 4 bases and J by 4 bases, and 26 bases separated the two germline ends. The CDR3 has 19 amino acids. The CDR3 loop is CASSPGTALWGILYNEQFF. The DNA for the CDR3 is TGTGCCAGCAGCCCCGGGACGGCCCTCTGGGGGATACTATACAATGAGCAGTTCTTC.

This clonotype was counted between two and nine times. The chain couples TRBV6-1 to TRBJ2-1; 10 nucleotides align to TRBD1. After removal of 6 bases from V and 8 bases from J, the junction contained 7 bases not matched to a gene. Germline values: CDR1 MNHNS, CDR2 SASEGT. The CDR3 extends over 14 amino acids. CDR3 sequence reads: CASRLGDRGDEQFF. The CDR3 DNA follows: TGTGCCAGCAGACTAGGGGACAGGGGAGATGAGCAGTTCTTC.

V is TRBV5-4 and J is TRBJ2-7; D is perhaps TRBD1 (5 bases). CDR3 size: 14 residues. The germline V gene has CDR1 SGHNT and CDR2 YYREEE (reference sequence). V was pared by 2 bases and J by 5 bases, with 14 bases between. CDR3 DNA sequence: TGTGCCAGCAGCTTTCCACAGGCCCCCCACGAGCAGTACTTC. It encodes CASSFPQAPHEQYF.

This clonotype was counted many times. The gene calls are TRBV10-3 and TRBJ2-7, with 8 bases aligning to TRBD2. CDR3 length: 14 amino acids. Germline CDR1 and CDR2: ENHRY and SYGVKD. Unmatched junction bases numbered 6, after V lost 5 bases and J lost 3 bases. CDR3 residues: CAISRSGNSYEQYF. CDR3 nucleotides: TGTGCCATCAGTCGTAGCGGGAACAGCTACGAGCAGTACTTC.

This clonotype has a handful of counts. The CDR3, as DNA: TGTGCCAGCAGGTTGGCTCAGGGGGAAGTAGATACGCAGTATTTT. It encodes CASRLAQGEVDTQYF. The V gene is TRBV25-1, the J gene TRBJ2-3; TRBD1 aligns across 7 bases. The CDR3 consists of 15 residues. The junction had 11 bases not matched to a gene; V was cut back by 6 bases and J by 5 bases. Germline CDR1 is MGHDK and CDR2 is SYGVNS. Based on the CDR3 plus reference TRBV25-1 and TRBJ2-3, the full variable domain is EADIYQTPRYLVIGTGKKITLECSQTMGHDKMYWYQQDPGMELHLIHYSYGVNSTEKGDLSSESTVSRIRTEHFPLTLESARPSHTSQYLCASRLAQGEVDTQYFGPGTRLTVL.

Points on this clonotype: The junction and the germline gene differ at one end; a read error may be behind it. V usage is TRBV29-1 and J usage is TRBJ2-5; TRBD1 might be the D (6 bases). The germline V gene has CDR1 SQVTM and CDR2 ANQGSEA. The CDR3 spans 9 residues. The CDR3 DNA reads TGCAGCGATGACATAAAGGGGGACTTC. It codes for CSDDIKGDF.

This clonotype has only a few counts. The J gene is TRBJ2-5, the V gene TRBV3-1, with a tentative D call TRBD2 (8 bases). The length of the CDR3 is 16 residues. V was pared by 4 bases and J by 5 bases, with 20 bases between. Germline assignment: CDR1 LGHDT and CDR2 YNNKEL (reference sequence). CDR3 amino acids: CASSPGRGLRDETQYF. The CDR3 DNA reads as TGTGCCAGCAGCCCCGGGAGGGGGCTGCGGGATGAGACCCAGTACTTC.

This clonotype was recorded a few times. The chain uses TRBV30 and TRBJ2-2; 7 bases align to TRBD2. Per the germline V gene, CDR1 is GTSNPN and CDR2 is SVGIG (reference sequence). This CDR3 spans 12 amino acids. V shed 4 bases and J 8 bases; nucleotides not matched to a gene: 4. CDR3 residues: CAWISGGGELFF. For the CDR3, the DNA is TGTGCCTGGATCTCGGGAGGAGGGGAGCTGTTTTTT.

The V and J genes are TRBV9 and TRBJ2-5; D is perhaps TRBD2 (6 bases). CDR3 length: 14 residues. The ends were cut back, 6 bases at V and 3 bases at J, with 15 bases in the middle. Germline CDR1 SGDLS, CDR2 YYNGEE. This CDR3 reads CASTLRSGEETQYF. In nucleotides, the CDR3 is TGTGCCAGCACCCTAAGGTCGGGAGAAGAGACCCAGTACTTC.

This clonotype was recorded a few times. The chain joins TRBV5-4 to TRBJ2-1; 7 bases fit TRBD2. J lost 5 bases, V lost 4 bases, and 12 bases had no gene match. Germline values: CDR1 SGHNT, CDR2 YYREEE (reference sequence). CDR3 length: 16 residues. CDR3 sequence reads: CASSSRAGRANNEQFF. The CDR3 region has the DNA TGTGCCAGCAGCAGCCGGGCGGGGAGGGCCAACAATGAGCAGTTCTTC.

This chain joins TRBV21-1 and TRBJ2-2; the table names TRBD2, a call not compared with the DNA. TRBV21-1 is given as a pseudogene. CDR3 length equals 15 residues. CDR3 coding DNA: TGTGCCAGCATCCGAGCGGGAGGGAACACCGGGGAGCTGTTTTTT. Translation gives CASIRAGGNTGELFF.

This clonotype was seen many times. The rearrangement joins TRBV6-5 to TRBJ2-1, with a possible D match to TRBD2 (5 bases). This CDR3 has 15 amino acids. The germline CDR1 and CDR2 sequences are MNHEY and SVGAGI. Trimming cost V 1 base and J 7 bases, with 14 bases left between them. CDR3 DNA sequence: TGTGCCAGCAGTTACTTTCCGGGGAGAAAAAATGAGCAGTTCTTC. Amino acids: CASSYFPGRKNEQFF.

This clonotype was counted at least ten times. The V call is TRBV5-1, the J call TRBJ2-1, with 8 bases identical to TRBD2. The V gene end was trimmed by 7 bases and the J gene end by 6 bases; junction bases not matched to a gene: 15. Looked up from germline, CDR1 is SGHRS and CDR2 is YFSETQ. The CDR3 sequence is 16 residues long. CDR3 region: CASAALSGGQRNEQFF. The CDR3 nucleotides read TGCGCCAGCGCCGCGTTAAGCGGGGGTCAACGCAATGAGCAGTTCTTC.

This clonotype was observed a handful of times. The V and J genes are TRBV12-3 or TRBV12-4 and TRBJ1-1, with a tentative D call TRBD1 (5 bases). The V gene lost 4 bases and the J gene lost 11 bases, with 14 bases spanning the gap. The CDR3 runs to 12 residues. CDR3 sequence: CASSYGDGEAFF. The DNA of the CDR3 is TGTGCCAGCAGTTACGGGGACGGCGAGGCTTTCTTT.

J is TRBJ1-2 and V is TRBV4-1; possibly TRBD1 for D (5 bases). The V end lost 1 base, the J end lost 6 bases, and 9 bases lay between the germline ends. Germline loops: CDR1 MGHRA, CDR2 YSYEKL. This CDR3 contains 13 residues. The CDR3 DNA is TGCGCCAGCAGCCAAGGCAGGGTGAATGGCTACACCTTC. As protein: CASSQGRVNGYTF.

The rearrangement links TRBV6-5 to TRBJ2-1; unclear D gene. The germline CDR1 and CDR2 sequences are MNHEY and SVGAGI. The germline V and J ends were trimmed by 2 bases and 0 bases, with 14 bases remaining between them. The CDR3 covers 17 residues. The CDR3 nucleotides are TGTGCCAGCAGTTACGTCGCCCCGATGAGCTCCTACAATGAGCAGTTCTTC. This gives the protein CASSYVAPMSSYNEQFF.

This clonotype turned up a few times. This rearrangement joins TRBV15 to TRBJ1-2, with D perhaps TRBD1 (6 bases). The CDR3 runs 14 residues. Trimming shortened V by 4 bases and J by 3 bases, and 12 bases separated the two germline ends. The germline CDR1 and CDR2 sequences are LNHNV and YYDKDF (reference sequence). The CDR3 DNA follows: TGTGCCACCAGCACGTCCGGGACACACTATGGCTACACCTTC. It yields the protein CATSTSGTHYGYTF.

Only a few counts were recorded for this clonotype. The rearrangement uses TRBV2 and TRBJ2-5; D may be TRBD1 (6 bases). CDR3 length equals 15 residues. Germline loops: CDR1 SNHLY, CDR2 FYNNEI. The V end was cut by 6 bases, the J end by 5 bases, with 19 bases between. The CDR3 region is CASRGMTGLRETQYF. The DNA of the CDR3 is TGTGCCAGCAGGGGGATGACAGGCCTTAGGGAGACCCAGTACTTC.

This clonotype was counted many times. The chain has TRBV12-3 or TRBV12-4 and TRBJ1-3; tentative D call: TRBD1 (5 bases). Between the trimmed V and J ends, which lost 3 bases and 2 bases, there was a span of 11 bases. CDR3 size: 15 residues. CDR3 in DNA: TGTGCCAGCAGTTTCCCGGTGGGGGCTGGAAACACCATATATTTT. It yields the protein CASSFPVGAGNTIYF.

This clonotype was picked up a small number of times. CDR3 DNA sequence: TGCAGCGACACGTCCTCCTACAATGAGCAGTTCTTC. Translating it yields CSDTSSYNEQFF. The genes are TRBV29-1 and TRBJ2-1; D remains unclear. Between the trimmed V and J ends, which lost 7 bases and 0 bases, there was a span of 7 bases. The CDR3 has 12 amino acids. Looked up from germline, CDR1 is SQVTM and CDR2 is ANQGSEA.

This clonotype was seen ten or more times. The rearrangement links TRBV6-2 or TRBV6-3 to TRBJ1-5; D gene uncertain. The CDR3 covers 15 residues. V lost 2 bases to trimming and J lost 0 bases, with 8 bases between them. Germline CDR1 reads MNHEY; CDR2 reads SVGEGT. CDR3 coding DNA: TGTGCCAGCAGTTACGGACGGAATAGCAATCAGCCCCAGCATTTT. Protein product: CASSYGRNSNQPQHF.